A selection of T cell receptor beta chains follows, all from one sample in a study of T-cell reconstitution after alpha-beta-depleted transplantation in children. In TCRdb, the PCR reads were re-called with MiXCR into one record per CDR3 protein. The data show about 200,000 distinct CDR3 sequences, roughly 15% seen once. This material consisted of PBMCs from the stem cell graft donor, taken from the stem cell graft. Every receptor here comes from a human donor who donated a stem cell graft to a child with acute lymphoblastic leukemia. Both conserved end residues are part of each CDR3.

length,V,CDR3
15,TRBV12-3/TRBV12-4,CASSLGWTGKEAQYF
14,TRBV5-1,CASSLADYTDTQYF
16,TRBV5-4,CASRNQGGEAGGGGIF
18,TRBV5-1,CASSYPSEGGGWLGELFF
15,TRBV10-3,CAISPDRGENQPQHF
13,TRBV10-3,CAIRGQGLTEAFF
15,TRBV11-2,CASSLHGTSQETQYF
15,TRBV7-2,CASSLELGQQETQYF
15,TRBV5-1,CASSRLGGNTGELFF
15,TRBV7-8,CASSSGTSGRYEQYF
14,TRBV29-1,CSVGKRGTYNEQFF
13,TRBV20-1,CSASRDSESEQFF
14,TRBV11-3,CASSHRVGGEKLFF
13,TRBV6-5,CASSYSSGFGYTF
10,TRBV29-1,CSVADRDSFF
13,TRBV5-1,CASSEGTLYEQYF
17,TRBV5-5,CASSLELTGATAYEQYF
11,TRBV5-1,CASSQTVEAFF
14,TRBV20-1,CSALGTSTTYEQYF
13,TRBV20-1,CSARATSLGTQYF
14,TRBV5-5,CASSAGDIRSGYTF
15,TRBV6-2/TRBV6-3,CASTPLAGLYNEQFF
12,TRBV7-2,CASSLVSNTQYF
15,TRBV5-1,CASRPTSGIVGEQFF
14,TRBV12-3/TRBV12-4,CASSLAGGKDEQYF
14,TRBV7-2,CASSFPGFAGELFF
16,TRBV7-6,CASSLALAGGYNEQFF
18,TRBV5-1,CASSSDSRENRGNSPLHF
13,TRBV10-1,CASSESPEAEQFF
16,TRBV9,CASSPRDRGLQNIQYF
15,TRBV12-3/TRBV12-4,CASSLGSDRDTEAFF
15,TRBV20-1,CSAGDRGRSNQPQHF
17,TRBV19,CASSIDLRGDSNQPQHF
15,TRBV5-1,CASSLMASGSYEQYF
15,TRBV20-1,CSATPGLAGPSKQYF
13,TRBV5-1,CASSSTGTDTQYF
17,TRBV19,CASRPLGALLNTGELFF
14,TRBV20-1,CSARASGGRTEAFF
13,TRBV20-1,CSAPGWSYNEQFF
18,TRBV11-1,CASSLGMSGGGLYNEQFF
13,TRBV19,CASSGAGGWAQYF
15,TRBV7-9,CASSPRQLPKDGYTF
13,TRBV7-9,CASSPGDNQPQHF
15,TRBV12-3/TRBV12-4,CASKIGGYSNQPQHF
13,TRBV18,CASSPLVGTEAFF
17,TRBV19,CASSTGPVTSGANVLTF
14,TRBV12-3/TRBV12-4,CASSLTSSGNTIYF